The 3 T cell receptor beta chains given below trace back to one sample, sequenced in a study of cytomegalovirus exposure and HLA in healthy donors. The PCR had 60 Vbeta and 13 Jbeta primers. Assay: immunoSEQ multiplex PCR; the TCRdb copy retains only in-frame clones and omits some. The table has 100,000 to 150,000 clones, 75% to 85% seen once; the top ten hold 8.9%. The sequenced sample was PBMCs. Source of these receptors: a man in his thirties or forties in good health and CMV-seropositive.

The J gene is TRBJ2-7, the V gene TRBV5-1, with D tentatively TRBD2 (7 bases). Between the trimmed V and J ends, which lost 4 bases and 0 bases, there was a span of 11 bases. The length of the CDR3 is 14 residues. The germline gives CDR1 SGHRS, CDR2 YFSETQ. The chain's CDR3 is CASSGGDTSYEQYF. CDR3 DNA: TGCGCCAGCAGCGGGGGGGACACCTCCTACGAGCAGTACTTC.

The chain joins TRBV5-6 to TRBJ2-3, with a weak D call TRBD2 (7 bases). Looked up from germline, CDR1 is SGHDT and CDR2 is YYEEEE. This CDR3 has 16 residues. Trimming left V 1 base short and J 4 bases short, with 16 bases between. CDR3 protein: CASSLISGGPADTQYF. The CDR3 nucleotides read TGTGCCAGCAGCTTGATATCGGGGGGCCCCGCAGATACGCAGTATTTT.

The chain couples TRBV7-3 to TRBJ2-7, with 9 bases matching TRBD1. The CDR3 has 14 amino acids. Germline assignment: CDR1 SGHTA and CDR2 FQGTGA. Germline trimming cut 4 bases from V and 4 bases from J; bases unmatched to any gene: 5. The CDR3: CASSSRDREYEQYF. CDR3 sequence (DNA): TGTGCCAGCAGCTCCCGGGACAGGGAATACGAGCAGTACTTC.